The sequence of this T cell receptor (beta chain) was determined in a study of CD8 T cells in ankylosing spondylitis. TCRdb processed the 5' RACE reads anew with MiXCR; each CDR3 protein has one entry. The sample has fewer than 550,000 distinct CDR3 sequences, over 4% seen once. At least ten counts were recorded for this clonotype. Its antigen remains unknown. Findings and limits, study-wide: Apparently characteristic of ankylosing spondylitis blood was a TCR beta motif (about 8 highly homologous variants). From matched ankylosing spondylitis synovial fluid, disease-linked clones were reportedly recovered at significantly enriched levels.

Material: blood, either unsorted or a sorted T cell fraction (not recorded which). This TCR was sampled from a male donor with ankylosing spondylitis.

For the CDR3, the DNA is TGTGCCACTTATCTGGGGGGAGAGCAGTACTTC. It codes for CATYLGGEQYF. The genes are TRBV10-3 and TRBJ2-7; tentative D call: TRBD2 (6 bases). Germline loops: CDR1 ENHRY, CDR2 SYGVKD. This CDR3 is built from 11 residues. V was trimmed by 10 bases and J by 7 bases, leaving 14 bases between them.